This TCR beta chain was retrieved from a study of T cell responses to AZD1222 COVID-19 vaccine (dated by TCRdb to about 2021). Study-level background: Because spike-specific TCR depth and breadth did not differ between the two schedules, AZD1222 recipients who got a second dose at roughly 4 weeks were pooled with those who got a second dose at roughly 12 weeks. A total of about 250 trial participants underwent TCR sequencing, of whom 207 had received two doses of AZD1222 and 26 had received two doses of the MenACWY control vaccine. Trial participants were enrolled into age subgroups of 18-55, 56-69 and 70-plus years, which contained roughly 150, 30 and 60 TCR-sequenced participants, respectively.

Beyond this particular receptor, the publication reports: After two AZD1222 doses, both the breadth and the depth of spike-specific TCRs were significantly higher than at day 0 and than in MenACWY recipients. Because no samples from the day 14 peak response were available, repertoires could be characterized only after the peak T cell response. Participants were mostly white British, with more females than males. The authors suggested clonal diversity may have been underestimated. Nearly half of unique spike-specific TCRs reportedly recognized epitopes outside regions mutated in the B.1.351 and B.1.1.7 variants. Vaccine-associated CD4 TCRs spanned the whole spike protein, with dominant responses in regions 160-218 and 743-854. Conclusions about previously exposed vaccinees are limited because only six or seven AZD1222 recipients were SARS-CoV-2 seropositive at baseline. The 56-69-year group was small, and its depth increase did not reach significance, likely because of low power.

CDR1 is given as SGHVS and CDR2 as FQNEAQ, both from the germline V gene. The CDR3 holds 15 amino acids from the cysteine to the phenylalanine. Solely the CDR3 DNA is kept, with 45 bases framed from the first base. V is shortened by 5 bases, J by 3 bases, and the region joining them spans 17 bases. This sample's time point label indicates: baseline before first vaccination. The vaccinee samples were drawn from two UK trials, COV001 and COV002, one of which was a single-blind randomized controlled phase 2/3 trial testing AZD1222 (ChAdOx1 nCoV-19) in healthy adults. For TCRbeta chain sequencing, PBMC samples from trial participants were taken at day 0 and at day 28 after the second dose. To note about this clone: The antigen it recognizes is unknown. No qualities accompany the bases; no much larger clone lies one base away.

The CDR3 regions of human TCRbeta chains were analyzed by immunosequencing. In the original analysis: Repertoire TCRs were checked for matches against a reference library of SARS-CoV-2-specific TCRs that had been generated using the MIRA antigen-specificity platform. Breadth was defined as the fraction of unique TCRs that were SARS-CoV-2-associated, and depth was defined as the fraction of total T cells that were SARS-CoV-2-associated. Each spike-specific TCR was assigned to its reactive spike region and to a CD4 or CD8 class using the MIRA data. Log10-transformed breadth and depth values were compared by one-way ANOVA with Sidak's multiple comparisons tests. TCRdb mirrors the immuneACCESS table, restricted to in-frame sequences. Some clones are absent from its copies; in checked studies, under half trace to an unresolved V gene, and the reason for the others is unknown. V, J and clone size reflect that table, while D and trimming were determined from the DNA. The sample profile shows about 140,000 clones; approximately 90% of them were found once. The ten most abundant clones make up approximately 2.6% of the sample.

The sequencing here drew on peripheral blood, taken on day 0 of AZD1222 vaccination. This clonotype originated in an adult in good health. The chain was built from TRBV7-8 and TRBJ2-7, and the D gene may be TRBD1, 5 bases matching. Here the CDR3 is given as CASSPTQKGVYEQYF. The DNA is as follows: TGTGCCAGCAGCCCCACCCAGAAAGGGGTCTACGAGCAGTACTTC.